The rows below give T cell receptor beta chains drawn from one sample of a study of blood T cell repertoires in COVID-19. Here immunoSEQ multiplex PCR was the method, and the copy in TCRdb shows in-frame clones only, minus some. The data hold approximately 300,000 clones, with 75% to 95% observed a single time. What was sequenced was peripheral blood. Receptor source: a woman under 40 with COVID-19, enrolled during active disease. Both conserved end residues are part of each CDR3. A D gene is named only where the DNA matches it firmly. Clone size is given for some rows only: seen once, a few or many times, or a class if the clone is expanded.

TGCAGCGTTGCCAGGGGATCCAATCAGCCCCAGCATTTT	CSVARGSNQPQHF	NA	NA	TRBV29-1	TRBJ1-5
TGTGCCACCAGCAGAGCCGGGACAGACTATGGCTACACCTTC	CATSRAGTDYGYTF	NA	TRBD1	TRBV15	TRBJ1-2
TGTGCCAGCAGTTTAGGGACAGTTACTGGAAACACCATATATTTT	CASSLGTVTGNTIYF	NA	TRBD1	TRBV28	TRBJ1-3
TGTGCCAGCAGCCCTGAGGGACTAGCACCCAATGAGCAGTTCTTC	CASSPEGLAPNEQFF	NA	TRBD2	TRBV5-4	TRBJ2-1
TGTGCCACCAGCCTATCGAGGACAGGGACGGATGAGCAGTTCTTC	CATSLSRTGTDEQFF	NA	TRBD1	TRBV15	TRBJ2-1
TGCGCCAGCGTGGGGGGAAATTACAATGAGCAGTTCTTC	CASVGGNYNEQFF	NA	NA	TRBV5-1	TRBJ2-1
TGCGCCAGCAGGGAAACCGGGACAGGGTTAGACTACACCTTC	CASRETGTGLDYTF	NA	TRBD1	TRBV5-1	TRBJ1-2
TGTGCCAGCAGCCACCCCGCGACAAGACTAGCGGGATACAATGAGCAGTTCTTC	CASSHPATRLAGYNEQFF	NA	TRBD2	TRBV14	TRBJ2-1
TGTGCCACCGTGACAGGAGCCGAGCAGTACTTC	CATVTGAEQYF	NA	NA	TRBV6-6	TRBJ2-7
TGTGCCAGCGCCGGGACTAGCGGGAGTAGTGAGCAGTTCTTC	CASAGTSGSSEQFF	NA	TRBD2	TRBV6-4	TRBJ2-1
TGCAGCGCGACGGGAAACCCGAACACCGGGGAGCTGTTTTTT	CSATGNPNTGELFF	NA	NA	TRBV29-1	TRBJ2-2
TGCGCCAGCAGCCCCGGGACAGTCCTCGGGAAAAACATTCAGTACTTC	CASSPGTVLGKNIQYF	NA	TRBD1	TRBV4-1	TRBJ2-4
TGCGCCAGCAGCCCCTCGGTGGATACGCAGTATTTT	CASSPSVDTQYF	NA	NA	TRBV10-2	TRBJ2-3
TGCGCCAGCAGGGGGGACAGGGGGTGGGCAGATACGCAGTATTTT	CASRGDRGWADTQYF	NA	TRBD1	TRBV4-1	TRBJ2-3
TGCGCCAGCAGCCCTGGGGGACAGGCCTACGAGCAGTACTTC	CASSPGGQAYEQYF	few	TRBD1	TRBV4-1	TRBJ2-7
TGTGCCAGCAGTGGACAGGCGCCTTTATCTTCACCCCTCCACTTT	CASSGQAPLSSPLHF	NA	TRBD1	TRBV28	TRBJ1-6
TGTGCCTGGAGTGTGGGGGGGTTATCCTACGAGCAGTACTTC	CAWSVGGLSYEQYF	NA	TRBD2	TRBV30	TRBJ2-7